Below are 16 T cell receptor beta chains sequenced from a single sample in a study of molecular identifiers for immune sequencing clone quantification. MiXCR was run by TCRdb on the PCR reads, yielding one entry per CDR3 protein. Of around 460,000 distinct CDR3 sequences in the sample, roughly a fifth were seen once. Sequencing was performed on naive CD8+ T cells from blood, with Jurkat cell RNA spiked in. The subset here: FACS-sorted CD8+CD4-CCR7+CD45RA+ naive T cells. The source is a human donor in good health. Some libraries in this study had Jurkat cell RNA spiked in.

This clonotype was counted between two and nine times. The genes are TRBV29-1 and TRBJ2-7; either TRBD1 or TRBD2 may supply D (6 bases each). Trimming cost V 2 bases and J 2 bases, with 13 bases left between them. Germline values: CDR1 SQVTM, CDR2 ANQGSEA. The CDR3 is 14 residues long. The CDR3 sequence is CSVEIRGRPYEQYF. CDR3 coding DNA: TGCAGCGTTGAAATCCGGGGGCGACCCTACGAGCAGTACTTC.

This clonotype came up many times. This rearrangement joins TRBV12-3 or TRBV12-4 to TRBJ1-1; D is perhaps TRBD1 (5 bases). The CDR3 extends over 12 amino acids. With 4 bases removed from V and 4 bases from J, the gap between germline ends came to 7 bases. The CDR3 here is CASSWGVTEAFF. CDR3 nucleotide sequence: TGTGCCAGCAGTTGGGGGGTCACTGAAGCTTTCTTT.

On this clonotype itself: One base away lies a much larger clone, so this may be a sequencing read error. This CDR3 reads CASSQPFRLGSTEASF. The CDR3, as DNA: TGTGCCAGCTCACAACCCTTTCGGTTGGGGAGCACTGAAGCTTCCTTT. V is TRBV18 and J is TRBJ1-1; D is uncertain. The CDR3 has 16 amino acids. CDR1 and CDR2 (germline): KGHSH, LQKENI.

Comments on this clonotype: A much larger clonotype is one base distant, so this may be a read error. The CDR3 region has the DNA TGTGCCAGCAGTGGACCCTACACCGGGGAGCTGTTTTTT. It translates to CASSGPYTGELFF. The chain links TRBV25-1 to TRBJ2-2; D is undetermined. The germline V and J ends were trimmed by 4 bases and 3 bases, with 6 bases remaining between them. The CDR3 totals 13 residues. Germline V gene data show CDR1 as MGHDK and CDR2 as SYGVNS.

This clonotype has a single count. A junction boundary mismatches the germline segment, possibly from a read error. This chain joins TRBV2 and TRBJ2-7, with 7 bases lining up with TRBD1. CDR3 length: 17 amino acids. CDR1 is SNHLY and CDR2 is FYNNEI in the germline V gene. In DNA form, the CDR3 reads TGTGCCGGCAGAGAAACGAGACTGACAGGGCCAGGGTACGAGCAGTACTTC. Protein: CAGRETRLTGPGYEQYF.

This chain links TRBV11-2 with TRBJ2-5, with 11 bases identical to TRBD1. The length of the CDR3 is 16 residues. CDR1 is SGHAT and CDR2 is FQNNGV in the germline V gene. J was trimmed by 4 bases and V by 5 bases; bases with no gene match: 9. The CDR3 DNA reads TGTGCCAGCAGCGAACCGGGACAGGGGGTACGAGAGACCCAGTACTTC. Amino acids: CASSEPGQGVRETQYF.

This clonotype was picked up a small number of times. The chain combines TRBV9 with TRBJ2-3, with 9 bases identical to TRBD2. CDR3 length equals 15 residues. Germline V gene lookup returns CDR1 SGDLS and CDR2 YYNGEE. Trimming took 1 base from V and 2 from J; bases not matched to a gene: 2. For the CDR3, the DNA is TGTGCCAGCAGCGTACCTAGCGGGGTCACAGATACGCAGTATTTT. Amino acids: CASSVPSGVTDTQYF.

This clonotype was detected ten times or more. J is TRBJ1-1 and V is TRBV7-8, with TRBD1 identical over 8 bases. Germline CDR1 and CDR2: SGHVS and FQNEAQ. J lost 4 bases, V lost 5 bases, and 6 bases had no gene match. CDR3 length: 14 residues. The CDR3, as DNA: TGTGCCAGCAGCAAGTCAGGGGGCCTCACTGAAGCTTTCTTT. This gives the protein CASSKSGGLTEAFF.

DNA of the CDR3: TGTGCTAGTGGTTTACGTTACGGACTGGGGGAAAACATTCAGTACTTC. Its protein is CASGLRYGLGENIQYF. J is TRBJ2-4 and V is TRBV12-5; D might be TRBD1 or TRBD2, each matching 5 bases. Germline values: CDR1 LGHNT, CDR2 FRNRAP. CDR3 length: 16 residues. Trimming stripped 3 bases from V and 5 bases from J, with 17 bases between.

This rearrangement joins TRBV9 to TRBJ2-7, with D maybe TRBD2 (6 bases). The germline V and J ends were trimmed by 0 bases and 3 bases, with 13 bases remaining between them. CDR1 SGDLS and CDR2 YYNGEE come from the germline V gene. The CDR3 spans 15 residues. The CDR3 loop reads CASSVGGSGRYEQYF. The CDR3 bases are TGTGCCAGCAGCGTAGGGGGTAGCGGTCGCTACGAGCAGTACTTC.

This clonotype was seen only a few times. The chain links TRBV5-1 to TRBJ2-3, with D tentatively TRBD1 (6 bases). The CDR3 loop spans 15 amino acids. Germline V gives CDR1 SGHRS, CDR2 YFSETQ. Between the trimmed V and J ends, which lost 4 bases and 2 bases, there was a span of 14 bases. CDR3 loop: CASSPGEGATDTQYF. As DNA, the CDR3 is TGCGCCAGCAGCCCAGGGGAAGGGGCCACAGATACGCAGTATTTT.

This clonotype was detected ten times or more. This chain uses TRBV7-2 with TRBJ2-3, with D perhaps matching TRBD2 (6 bases). Germline values: CDR1 SGHTA, CDR2 FQGNSA. The CDR3 sequence is 15 residues long. Trimming left V 5 bases short and J 5 bases short, with 17 bases between. CDR3 coding DNA: TGTGCCAGCAGCGAGACGGGACTCATTTTAGATACGCAGTATTTT. Protein sequence: CASSETGLILDTQYF.

In its sample, this clonotype was seen many times. The chain couples TRBV6-6 to TRBJ2-5; the D call may be TRBD1 or TRBD2 (5 bases each). The CDR3 totals 13 residues. Germline V gene sequence: CDR1 MNHNY, CDR2 SVGAGI (reference sequence). V was shortened by 6 bases and J by 2 bases, with 10 bases between the two germline ends. The CDR3 nucleotides are TGTGCCAGCAGCCAGCGGACACAAGAGACCCAGTACTTC. It yields the protein CASSQRTQETQYF.

The V gene is TRBV6-1, the J gene TRBJ2-3; 7 nucleotides match TRBD1. Trimming cost V 3 bases and J 4 bases; bases outside gene matches: 10. The CDR3 totals 16 residues. Germline V CDR1 and CDR2: MNHNS, SASEGT. The CDR3 sequence: CASSDRDRPPADTQYF. CDR3 nucleotides: TGTGCCAGCAGTGACCGGGACAGACCACCGGCAGATACGCAGTATTTT.

The chain employs TRBV10-2 and TRBJ2-7; D may correspond to TRBD1 or TRBD2 (6 bases each). V was trimmed by 3 bases and J by 4 bases, leaving 13 bases between them. Germline V gene lookup returns CDR1 WSHSY and CDR2 SAAADI. CDR3 length: 14 residues. CDR3 protein: CASSEDSGAYEQYF. The CDR3 DNA is TGCGCCAGCAGTGAAGACTCGGGGGCTTACGAGCAGTACTTC.

This clonotype was seen at least ten times. The chain uses TRBV12-3 or TRBV12-4 and TRBJ2-2; TRBD1 might be the D (5 bases). Between the trimmed V and J ends, which lost 3 bases and 0 bases, there was a span of 8 bases. This CDR3 is 15 amino acids long. DNA for the CDR3: TGTGCCAGCAGTTTCCAGGGTTCGAACACCGGGGAGCTGTTTTTT. Protein product: CASSFQGSNTGELFF.